A selection of T cell receptor beta chains follows, all from one sample in a study of T cells in Graves' hyperthyroidism and ophthalmopathy. Each CDR3 protein gets one entry after TCRdb re-called the multiplex PCR reads with MiXCR. This sample has 660,000 or so distinct CDR3 sequences, with less than 25% found just once. Sequencing was carried out using blood. The source is a man in his thirties or forties with Graves' ophthalmopathy. Each CDR3 is given with its conserved first and last residue. The D gene is left open where the match is weak.

d_call | j_call | v_call | cdr3_aa
. | TRBJ1-1 | TRBV6-1 | CASRADGNTEAFF
. | TRBJ1-1 | TRBV20-1 | CSALPGHTEAFF
. | TRBJ2-3 | TRBV27 | CAIRTENTDTQYF
. | TRBJ1-1 | TRBV27 | CASSDRSYTEAFF
TRBD1 | TRBJ1-2 | TRBV6-7 | CASRPGQGHYGYTF
TRBD2 | TRBJ2-7 | TRBV12-3/TRBV12-4 | CASSFLAGGGEQYF
. | TRBJ2-7 | TRBV20-1 | CSARGGGGPVAGGEQYF
TRBD1 | TRBJ1-5 | TRBV28 | CASSLWTGGGQPQHF
TRBD2 | TRBJ2-1 | TRBV30 | CAWSIAGGPRIEQFF
. | TRBJ2-2 | TRBV20-1 | CSARDATAGLTNTGELFF
TRBD2 | TRBJ2-3 | TRBV28 | CASSRLAGLIGSTDTQYF
. | TRBJ2-5 | TRBV30 | CAWNRALQETQYF
. | TRBJ1-2 | TRBV28 | CASSSPNVGHFSGYTF
TRBD2 | TRBJ2-7 | TRBV19 | CASSIYGTSDPEQYF
TRBD1 | TRBJ2-7 | TRBV29-1 | CSVGTGRGFGEQYF
TRBD2 | TRBJ2-5 | TRBV24-1 | CATSDPRGGTIQETQYF
. | TRBJ2-7 | TRBV6-5 | CASSYSTTIKGQGSYEQYF
TRBD2 | TRBJ2-7 | TRBV7-8 | CASSLMTWEGEALEQYF